Below are 25 T cell receptor beta chains sequenced from a single sample in a study of monozygotic twins with inflammatory bowel disease (dated by TCRdb to the late 2010s). The library was made by 5' RACE. Data came from an Illumina HiSeq 2500. After the reads were reprocessed by TCRdb, one entry was made per CDR3 protein sequence, with no DNA. In this sample's table one finds some 330,000 distinct CDR3 sequences. The ten largest account for 5.5% to 6.5% of the sample. Source material: blood. The receptor source for this set is a human donor with ulcerative colitis or Crohn's disease, or a healthy co-twin of an affected twin (not recorded which).

CDR3 sequence: CASSRRGLAGLNEQYF. The chain has TRBV3-1 and TRBJ2-7; TCRdb selects TRBD2, and the lack of DNA leaves this call unchecked. The CDR3 length is 16 residues. Per the germline V gene, CDR1 is LGHDT and CDR2 is YNNKEL (reference sequence).

The CDR3 reads CATSEYGTATDTQYF. The V call is TRBV24-1, the J call TRBJ2-3; no DNA is available, so the TRBD1 call from TCRdb remains unchecked. CDR1 and CDR2 from the germline V gene are KGHDR and SFDVKD. This CDR3 is built from 15 residues.

The gene calls are TRBV20-1 and TRBJ2-7. The germline CDR1 and CDR2 sequences are DFQATT and SNEGSKA (reference sequence). This CDR3 spans 11 amino acids. CDR3 sequence: CSASFLQEQYF.

This chain links TRBV2 with TRBJ2-4; TCRdb calls TRBD2, which cannot be checked without DNA. The CDR3 covers 20 residues. Germline V gives CDR1 SNHLY, CDR2 FYNNEI. CDR3 sequence: CASSDIPGTSGGRAKNIQYF.

This rearrangement joins TRBV7-3 to TRBJ2-5; TCRdb's D call, TRBD2, is unchecked because there is no DNA. This CDR3 has 17 amino acids. CDR1 SGHTA and CDR2 FQGTGA come from the germline V gene. The CDR3 loop reads CASSLKRTSGAEETQYF.

The chain links TRBV29-1 to TRBJ2-1. There are 14 residues in the CDR3. Germline-derived CDR1 and CDR2 are SQVTM and ANQGSEA. This CDR3 is CSVLSGSSYNEQFF.

J is TRBJ1-1 and V is TRBV7-9; TCRdb designates TRBD1, a call that cannot be tested without DNA. The CDR3 has 15 residues. Germline CDR1 is SEHNR and CDR2 is FQNEAQ (reference sequence). CDR3 residues: CASSPARTGDTEAFF.

This chain joins TRBV24-1 and TRBJ2-5; TCRdb outputs TRBD2, but without DNA this stays unchecked. The CDR3 runs 16 residues. Germline lookup yields CDR1 KGHDR and CDR2 SFDVKD. The CDR3 protein is CATSDHPRGLQETQYF.

J is TRBJ2-1 and V is TRBV5-4. Germline-derived CDR1 and CDR2 are SGHNT and YYREEE (reference sequence). This CDR3 has 14 residues. CDR3 sequence: CASSSKSSYNEQFF.

J is TRBJ2-7 and V is TRBV29-1; no DNA is available, so the TRBD1 call from TCRdb remains unchecked. Germline CDR1 and CDR2: SQVTM and ANQGSEA. This CDR3 has 12 residues. The CDR3 here is CSVGGQAYEQYF.

The genes are TRBV20-1 and TRBJ2-5; the D call from TCRdb, TRBD2, cannot be confirmed without DNA. Germline V gene sequence: CDR1 DFQATT, CDR2 SNEGSKA (reference sequence). CDR3 length: 16 residues. The CDR3 protein is CSAPSRSSLWVETQYF.

The chain recombines TRBV27 with TRBJ1-1; the TCRdb call, TRBD1, lacks DNA for checking. Per the germline V gene, CDR1 is MNHEY and CDR2 is SMNVEV (reference sequence). CDR3 length: 15 amino acids. The chain's CDR3 is CATKGALVENTEAFF.

V is TRBV12-3 or TRBV12-4 and J is TRBJ1-5; the TCRdb D gene call, TRBD1, has no DNA to confirm it. The length of the CDR3 is 14 residues. The CDR3 reads CASSYRGPRQPQHF.

The rearrangement joins TRBV7-3 to TRBJ1-6; the TCRdb D gene call, TRBD1, has no DNA to confirm it. Germline-derived CDR1 and CDR2 are SGHTA and FQGTGA. This CDR3 is built from 15 residues. This chain's CDR3 is CASSYSGQGASPLHF. The complete variable domain, with remaining parts taken from reference TRBV7-3 and TRBJ1-6, reads GAGVSQTPSNKVTEKGKYVELRCDPISGHTALYWYRQSLGQGPEFLIYFQGTGAADDSGLPNDRFFAVRPEGSVSTLKIQRTERGDSAVYLCASSYSGQGASPLHFGNGTRLTVT.

The chain couples TRBV6-2 or TRBV6-3 to TRBJ1-5; the D call from TCRdb, TRBD1, cannot be confirmed without DNA. The CDR3 length is 15 residues. CDR1 is MNHEY and CDR2 is SVGEGT in the germline V gene. The CDR3 sequence is CASKPTGEGNQPQHF.

The chain recombines TRBV29-1 with TRBJ2-1; TCRdb selects TRBD1, and the lack of DNA leaves this call unchecked. Germline V gives CDR1 SQVTM, CDR2 ANQGSEA. The CDR3 covers 14 residues. This CDR3 reads CSVEVETGGIEQFF.

V gene TRBV5-1 combines with J gene TRBJ2-3. CDR3 length equals 13 residues. CDR1 and CDR2 from the germline V gene are SGHRS and YFSETQ. The chain's CDR3 is CASSFHGTDTQYF.

V usage is TRBV7-2 and J usage is TRBJ2-4; lacking DNA, the TRBD1 call made by TCRdb goes unchecked. The CDR3 sequence is 13 residues long. Per germline, CDR1 SGHTA and CDR2 FQGNSA. The chain's CDR3 is CASSLPPQRSQYF.

V and J are TRBV10-3 and TRBJ2-3. The CDR3 has 12 residues. Germline values: CDR1 ENHRY, CDR2 SYGVKD. The CDR3: CAISEMGDTQYF.

CDR3: CASSLESRGGPQHF. The chain joins TRBV12-3 or TRBV12-4 to TRBJ1-5; TCRdb's D gene call, TRBD1, goes unchecked for lack of DNA. The length of the CDR3 is 14 residues.

The chain has TRBV5-1 and TRBJ1-1. Germline V gives CDR1 SGHRS, CDR2 YFSETQ. This CDR3 spans 13 amino acids. CDR3 loop: CASSLEGSTEAFF.

The V gene is TRBV9, the J gene TRBJ2-1; TCRdb returns TRBD2, unconfirmable since there is no DNA. CDR3 size: 16 residues. CDR1 is SGDLS, CDR2 YYNGEE, per germline. CDR3 residues: CASSVDPAGGSGEQFF. Variable domain in full (rest from reference TRBV9 and TRBJ2-1): DSGVTQTPKHLITATGQRVTLRCSPRSGDLSVYWYQQSLDQGLQFLIQYYNGEERAKGNILERFSAQQFPDLHSELNLSSLELGDSALYFCASSVDPAGGSGEQFFGPGTRLTVL.

V is TRBV11-2 and J is TRBJ1-4; TCRdb selects TRBD1, and the lack of DNA leaves this call unchecked. The V gene's germline CDR1 is SGHAT and CDR2 FQNNGV. The CDR3 sequence is 15 residues long. The CDR3 sequence: CASSLGDRDVEKLFF.

The rearrangement links TRBV7-9 to TRBJ2-1; lacking DNA, the TRBD2 call made by TCRdb goes unchecked. Germline values: CDR1 SEHNR, CDR2 FQNEAQ (reference sequence). The CDR3 contains 15 residues. CDR3 amino acids: CASSTLSGREGEQFF.

CDR3 amino acids: CASSVVAGGGLDTQYF. The gene calls are TRBV9 and TRBJ2-3; with no DNA, the TCRdb D assignment of TRBD2 cannot be verified. This CDR3 comprises 16 residues. The V gene's germline CDR1 is SGDLS and CDR2 YYNGEE.